The next 22 T cell receptor beta chains were all read from a single sample in a study of OX40 agonist ivuxolimab in advanced cancers. The data were produced by immunoSEQ multiplex PCR, yet TCRdb's version contains in-frame clones alone and is incomplete. The top ten clones hold roughly 2.4% of a sample with roughly 62,000 clones, 84% of them seen once. The sample consisted of CD4+ or CD8+ T cells sorted from blood, taken in a trial of the OX40 agonist ivuxolimab. All receptors come from an adult with an advanced solid tumor such as melanoma, head and neck, liver or kidney cancer.

V is TRBV5-1 and J is TRBJ2-7, with 7 bases fitting TRBD1. Germline V gene data show CDR1 as SGHRS and CDR2 as YFSETQ. Trimming took 0 bases from V and 5 from J; bases not matched to a gene: 11. CDR3 length equals 16 residues. CDR3 coding DNA: TGCGCCAGCAGCTTGGCCAATTTCGGACAGGAGAACGAGCAGTACTTC. This sequence encodes CASSLANFGQENEQYF.

The rearrangement uses TRBV28 and TRBJ2-3; D perhaps matches TRBD2 (5 bases). Germline V CDR1 and CDR2: MDHEN, SYDVKM. Trimming left V 8 bases short and J 4 bases short, with 13 bases between. The CDR3 is 13 residues long. The CDR3 DNA reads TGTGCCAGCGGACCCCGGAGGTCAGATACGCAGTATTTT. Its translation is CASGPRRSDTQYF.

The chain joins TRBV11-3 to TRBJ2-2; 11 bases align to TRBD1. The length of the CDR3 is 15 residues. In germline, CDR1 is SGHNT, CDR2 YENEEA. V was clipped by 4 bases and J by 6 bases; unmatched bases: 4. Here the CDR3 reads CASSWTGGAAGELFF. The CDR3 DNA reads as TGTGCCAGCAGCTGGACAGGGGGCGCGGCCGGGGAGCTGTTTTTT.

J is TRBJ2-5 and V is TRBV14; possible D gene TRBD1, 6 bases. The CDR3 has 16 residues. Germline V gene lookup returns CDR1 SGHDN and CDR2 FVKESK. Trimming cost V 4 bases and J 0 bases, with 15 bases left between them. The CDR3 nucleotides are TGTGCCAGCAGCCCCGTGAGGGGGACGTACCAAGAGACCCAGTACTTC. Residues: CASSPVRGTYQETQYF.

The rearrangement links TRBV6-5 to TRBJ2-5, with 8 positions matching TRBD1. This CDR3 has 16 residues. V lost 0 bases and J lost 5; bases outside the gene matches: 8. CDR1 and CDR2 (germline): MNHEY, SVGAGI. DNA of the CDR3: TGTGCCAGCAGTTACTCACAGGGGGTGGGTCGGGAGACCCAGTACTTC. It encodes CASSYSQGVGRETQYF.

The rearrangement links TRBV4-3 to TRBJ1-3; 7 nucleotides align to TRBD1. The junction had 4 bases not matched to a gene; V was cut back by 4 bases and J by 4 bases. This CDR3 spans 14 amino acids. CDR1 is LGHNA and CDR2 is YSLEER in the germline V gene. The CDR3 DNA sequence: TGCGCCAGCAGCCTCTCGACAGGGGGAAACACCATATATTTT. Residues: CASSLSTGGNTIYF.

V gene TRBV6-1 combines with J gene TRBJ1-3; a possible D gene is TRBD1 (6 bases). Trimming removed 5 bases at V and 0 bases at J, with 17 bases between. The CDR3 sequence is 17 residues long. In germline, CDR1 is MNHNS, CDR2 SASEGT. The CDR3 spells CASSQGAGHNSGNTIYF. The CDR3 nucleotides are TGTGCCAGCAGTCAAGGGGCGGGACATAACTCTGGAAACACCATATATTTT.

The chain employs TRBV5-4 and TRBJ2-2, with TRBD2 matching over 12 bases. Per the germline V gene, CDR1 is SGHNT and CDR2 is YYREEE (reference sequence). With V trimmed by 4 bases and J by 3 bases, 4 bases remained unmatched. This CDR3 has 16 amino acids. The CDR3 region has the DNA TGTGCCAGCAGCCCCCGACTAGCGGGGGACACCGGGGAGCTGTTTTTT. It codes for CASSPRLAGDTGELFF.

The CDR3 coding sequence is TGTGCCAGCAGTGAGGGGGTCCGGGAGACCCAGTACTTC. Translation: CASSEGVRETQYF. J is TRBJ2-5 and V is TRBV6-5, with a tentative D call TRBD1 (6 bases). This CDR3 has 13 amino acids. Germline V gives CDR1 MNHEY, CDR2 SVGAGI. V was cut by 5 bases and J by 5 bases, with 12 bases left in between.

The chain couples TRBV6-5 to TRBJ2-3; D ambiguous. The germline V and J ends were trimmed by 10 bases and 10 bases, with 15 bases remaining between them. This CDR3 is built from 11 residues. CDR1 is MNHEY, CDR2 SVGAGI, per germline. CDR3 in amino acids: CATTTRYSQYF. The CDR3 DNA is TGTGCCACAACAACACGCTACTCGCAGTATTTT.

CDR3 in DNA: TGTGCCAGCAGTTACGAGGCGGGGGCTACGCAGTATTTT. Translated, it gives CASSYEAGATQYF. V gene TRBV6-5 combines with J gene TRBJ2-3; possibly TRBD2 for D (7 bases). Looked up from germline, CDR1 is MNHEY and CDR2 is SVGAGI. There are 13 residues in the CDR3. Trimming took off 2 bases at V and 8 bases at J, with 11 bases between the two ends.

This sequence joins TRBV4-2 and TRBJ2-5; D unclear. Per the germline V gene, CDR1 is LGHNA and CDR2 is YNFKEQ. The CDR3 is 14 amino acids. Between the trimmed V and J ends, which lost 0 bases and 5 bases, there was a span of 10 bases. The CDR3 protein is CASSQDPSRETQYF. CDR3 in DNA: TGTGCCAGCAGCCAAGATCCCAGCCGGGAGACCCAGTACTTC.

This chain uses TRBV25-1 with TRBJ2-3; D is unresolved. The CDR3 covers 14 residues. The V end was cut by 3 bases, the J end by 2 bases, with 9 bases between. Per the germline V gene, CDR1 is MGHDK and CDR2 is SYGVNS. Written as DNA, the CDR3 is TGTGCCAGCAGTGAGTTTAAATTCACAGATACGCAGTATTTT. Translation: CASSEFKFTDTQYF.

The chain employs TRBV6-5 and TRBJ2-3; no clear D. The germline V gene encodes CDR1 MNHEY and CDR2 SVGAGI. The CDR3 totals 13 residues. The V end lost 4 bases, the J end lost 4 bases, and 9 bases lay between the germline ends. CDR3 sequence: CASSSSVADTQYF. CDR3 nucleotide sequence: TGTGCCAGCAGTTCATCCGTGGCAGATACGCAGTATTTT.

V and J are TRBV6-1 and TRBJ1-2; a possible D gene is TRBD1 (5 bases). Per germline, CDR1 MNHNS and CDR2 SASEGT. The V and J ends lost 3 bases and 8 bases respectively, with 10 bases between them. The CDR3 is made up of 12 amino acids. The CDR3 sequence: CASSDPGSGYTF. The CDR3 DNA sequence: TGTGCCAGCAGTGATCCAGGGTCCGGCTACACCTTC.

J is TRBJ1-5 and V is TRBV6-1; D might be TRBD1 (6 bases). Deletions cut 4 bases from V and 2 bases from J, with 12 bases between. The CDR3 is 15 amino acids. CDR1 MNHNS and CDR2 SASEGT come from the germline V gene. The CDR3: CASSVGAGGNQPQHF. As DNA, the CDR3 is TGTGCCAGCAGTGTGGGGGCTGGTGGCAATCAGCCCCAGCATTTT.

The chain combines TRBV6-5 with TRBJ2-7; D might be TRBD1 (5 bases). The CDR3 totals 13 residues. Between the trimmed V and J ends, which lost 2 bases and 6 bases, there was a span of 11 bases. Germline loops: CDR1 MNHEY, CDR2 SVGAGI. The CDR3 coding sequence is TGTGCCAGCAGTTACAATAGGGGTGGCGAGCAGTACTTC. This encodes CASSYNRGGEQYF.

This rearrangement joins TRBV11-2 to TRBJ2-4; D unresolved. Germline CDR1 reads SGHAT; CDR2 reads FQNNGV. CDR3 length equals 15 residues. The V end was cut by 1 base, the J end by 0 bases, with 7 bases between. The CDR3 loop reads CASSLGSGAKNIQYF. The CDR3 DNA is TGTGCCAGCAGCTTAGGGTCAGGAGCCAAAAACATTCAGTACTTC.

The chain uses TRBV5-4 and TRBJ2-5; 7 bases are shared with TRBD1. With the DNA end fitting TRBJ2-7 better, the J assignment may be wrong. CDR1 is SGHNT, CDR2 YYREEE, per germline (reference sequence). The CDR3 totals 15 residues. The CDR3 sequence is CASSLTGAPSYEQYF. CDR3 bases: TGTGCCAGCAGCCTTACAGGGGCCCCATCCTACGAGCAGTACTTC.

This rearrangement joins TRBV2 to TRBJ1-1; D might be TRBD1 (5 bases). V lost 6 bases and J lost 5, with 16 bases in between. CDR1 and CDR2 from the germline V gene are SNHLY and FYNNEI. The CDR3 totals 14 residues. The CDR3 bases are TGTGCCAGCAGAAAAGGGGAGGGGAGGACTGAAGCTTTCTTT. This translates into CASRKGEGRTEAFF.

J is TRBJ2-5 and V is TRBV19, with 15 bases aligning to TRBD2. Germline V gene sequence: CDR1 LNHDA, CDR2 SQIVND (reference sequence). CDR3 length: 13 amino acids. Trimming at V came to 10 bases and at J to 7 bases, leaving 4 bases not matched to a gene. CDR3 nucleotides: TGTGCCACCGAGGGACTAGCGGGGGGGACCCAGTACTTC. Translated: CATEGLAGGTQYF.

The chain recombines TRBV29-1 with TRBJ2-1, with 10 bases identical to TRBD1. There are 14 residues in the CDR3. Germline trimming cut 4 bases from V and 4 bases from J; bases unmatched to any gene: 4. In germline, CDR1 is SQVTM, CDR2 ANQGSEA. The CDR3 nucleotides read TGCAGCGTTGTGCAGGACAGGGGGTACAATGAGCAGTTCTTC. It encodes CSVVQDRGYNEQFF.